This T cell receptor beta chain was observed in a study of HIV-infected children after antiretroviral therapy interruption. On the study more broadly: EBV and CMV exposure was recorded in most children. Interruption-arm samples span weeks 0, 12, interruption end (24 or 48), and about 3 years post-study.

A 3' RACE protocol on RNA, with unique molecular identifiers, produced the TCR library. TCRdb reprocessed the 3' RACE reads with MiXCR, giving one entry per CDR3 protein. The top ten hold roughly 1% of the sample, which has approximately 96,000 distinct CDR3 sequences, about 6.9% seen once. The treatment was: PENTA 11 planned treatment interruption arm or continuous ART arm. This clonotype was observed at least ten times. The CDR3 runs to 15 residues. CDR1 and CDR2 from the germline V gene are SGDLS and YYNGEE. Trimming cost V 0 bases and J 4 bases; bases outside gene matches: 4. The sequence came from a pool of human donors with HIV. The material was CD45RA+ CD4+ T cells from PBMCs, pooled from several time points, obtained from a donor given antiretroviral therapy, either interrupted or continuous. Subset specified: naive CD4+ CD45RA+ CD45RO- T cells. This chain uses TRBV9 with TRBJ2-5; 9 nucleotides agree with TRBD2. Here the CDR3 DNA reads TGTGCCAGCAGCGTAGATAGCGGGGGTGGAGAGACCCAGTACTTC. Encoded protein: CASSVDSGGGETQYF.